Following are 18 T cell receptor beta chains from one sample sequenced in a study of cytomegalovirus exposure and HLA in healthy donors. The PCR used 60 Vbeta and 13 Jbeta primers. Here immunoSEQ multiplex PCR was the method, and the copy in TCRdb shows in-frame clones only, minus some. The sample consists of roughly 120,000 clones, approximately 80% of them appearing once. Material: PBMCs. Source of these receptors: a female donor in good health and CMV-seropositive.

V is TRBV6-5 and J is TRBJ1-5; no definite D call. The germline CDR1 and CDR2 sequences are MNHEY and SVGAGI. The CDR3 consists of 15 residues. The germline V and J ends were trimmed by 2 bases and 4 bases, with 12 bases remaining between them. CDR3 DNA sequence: TGTGCCAGCAGTTACACATACACCCCGAATCAGCCCCAGCATTTT. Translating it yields CASSYTYTPNQPQHF.

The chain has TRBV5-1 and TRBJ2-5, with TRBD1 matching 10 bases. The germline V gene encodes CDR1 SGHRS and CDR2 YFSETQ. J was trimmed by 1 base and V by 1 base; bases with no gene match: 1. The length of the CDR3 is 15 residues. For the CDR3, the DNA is TGCGCCAGCAGCTTGAGGACAGGGGGCCAAGAGACCCAGTACTTC. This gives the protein CASSLRTGGQETQYF.

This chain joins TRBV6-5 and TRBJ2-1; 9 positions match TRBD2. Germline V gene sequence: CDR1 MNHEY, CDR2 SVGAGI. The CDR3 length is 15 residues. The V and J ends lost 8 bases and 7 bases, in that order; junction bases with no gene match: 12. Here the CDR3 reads CASSALAGNLNEQFF. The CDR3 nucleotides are TGTGCCAGCTCCGCCCTAGCGGGGAATCTGAATGAGCAGTTCTTC.

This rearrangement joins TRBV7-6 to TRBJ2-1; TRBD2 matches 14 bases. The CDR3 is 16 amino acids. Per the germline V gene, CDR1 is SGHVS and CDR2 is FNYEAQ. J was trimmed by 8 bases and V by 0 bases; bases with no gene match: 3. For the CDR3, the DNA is TGTGCCAGCAGCTTAGCGCGACTAGCGGGGGGGGATGAGCAGTTCTTC. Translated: CASSLARLAGGDEQFF.

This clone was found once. This CDR3 is CASSPGLRGGLDTQYF. The CDR3 bases are TGTGCCAGCAGCCCGGGTTTGAGGGGGGGCCTAGATACGCAGTATTTT. This sequence joins TRBV5-4 and TRBJ2-3; possibly TRBD2 for D (7 bases). V was clipped by 4 bases and J by 5 bases, with 20 bases between them. The CDR3 loop spans 16 amino acids. Germline V lookup: CDR1 SGHNT, CDR2 YYREEE (reference sequence). The full variable domain, completed using reference TRBV5-4 and TRBJ2-3, is ETGVTQSPTHLIKTRGQQVTLRCSSQSGHNTVSWYQQALGQGPQFIFQYYREEENGRGNFPPRFSGLQFPNYSSELNVNALELDDSALYLCASSPGLRGGLDTQYFGPGTRLTVL.

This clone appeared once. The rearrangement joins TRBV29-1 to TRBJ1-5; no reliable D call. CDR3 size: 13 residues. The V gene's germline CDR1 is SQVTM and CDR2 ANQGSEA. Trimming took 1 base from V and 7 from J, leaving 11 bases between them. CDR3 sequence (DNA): TGCAGCGTTGAAGGGGAGGAGGGACAGCCCCAGCATTTT. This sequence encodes CSVEGEEGQPQHF.

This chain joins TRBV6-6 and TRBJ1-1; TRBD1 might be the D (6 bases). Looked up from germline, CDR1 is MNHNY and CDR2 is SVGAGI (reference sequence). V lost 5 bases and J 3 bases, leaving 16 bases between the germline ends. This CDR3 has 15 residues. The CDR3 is CASSGLGGRDTEAFF. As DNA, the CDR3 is TGTGCCAGCAGTGGCCTAGGGGGTAGGGACACTGAAGCTTTCTTT.

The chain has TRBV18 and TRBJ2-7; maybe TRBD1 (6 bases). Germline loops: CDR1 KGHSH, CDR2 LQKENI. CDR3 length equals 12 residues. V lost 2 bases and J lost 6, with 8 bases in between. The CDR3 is CASSPGGAEQYF. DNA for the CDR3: TGTGCCAGCTCACCAGGGGGCGCCGAGCAGTACTTC. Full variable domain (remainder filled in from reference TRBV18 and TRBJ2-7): NAGVMQNPRHLVRRRGQEARLRCSPMKGHSHVYWYRQLPEEGLKFMVYLQKENIIDESGMPKERFSAEFPKEGPSILRIQQVVRGDSAAYFCASSPGGAEQYFGPGTRLTVT.

Written as DNA, the CDR3 is TGTGCCAGCTCCCAGATGCGGGACGGCGAGCAGTACTTC. Translated: CASSQMRDGEQYF. The J gene is TRBJ2-7, the V gene TRBV18; maybe TRBD2 (6 bases). Germline CDR1 KGHSH, CDR2 LQKENI. The V end lost 6 bases, the J end lost 6 bases, and 15 bases lay between the germline ends. This CDR3 spans 13 amino acids.

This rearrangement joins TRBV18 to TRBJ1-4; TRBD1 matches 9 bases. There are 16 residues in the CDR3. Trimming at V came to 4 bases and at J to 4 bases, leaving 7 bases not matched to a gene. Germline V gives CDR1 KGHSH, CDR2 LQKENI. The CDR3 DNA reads TGTGCCAGCTCACAGTGGACAGGGGCCTTTAATGAAAAACTGTTTTTT. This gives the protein CASSQWTGAFNEKLFF.

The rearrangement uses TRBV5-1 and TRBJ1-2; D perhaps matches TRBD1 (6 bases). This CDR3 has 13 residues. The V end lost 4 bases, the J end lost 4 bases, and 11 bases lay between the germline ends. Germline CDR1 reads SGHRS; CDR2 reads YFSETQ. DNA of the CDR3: TGCGCCAGCAGCCGAGGACAGAGCTATGGCTACACCTTC. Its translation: CASSRGQSYGYTF.

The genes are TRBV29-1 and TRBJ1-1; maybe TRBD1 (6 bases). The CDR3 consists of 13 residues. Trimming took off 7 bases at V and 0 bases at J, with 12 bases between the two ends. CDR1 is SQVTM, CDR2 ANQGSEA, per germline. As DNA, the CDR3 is TGCAGCGCAGCCGGGACACTGAACACTGAAGCTTTCTTT. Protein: CSAAGTLNTEAFF.

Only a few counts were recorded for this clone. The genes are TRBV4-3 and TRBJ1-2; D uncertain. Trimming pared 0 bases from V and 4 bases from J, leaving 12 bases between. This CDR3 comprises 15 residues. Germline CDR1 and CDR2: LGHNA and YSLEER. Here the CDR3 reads CASSQDWGVGYGYTF. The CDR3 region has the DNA TGCGCCAGCAGCCAAGATTGGGGAGTCGGCTATGGCTACACCTTC.

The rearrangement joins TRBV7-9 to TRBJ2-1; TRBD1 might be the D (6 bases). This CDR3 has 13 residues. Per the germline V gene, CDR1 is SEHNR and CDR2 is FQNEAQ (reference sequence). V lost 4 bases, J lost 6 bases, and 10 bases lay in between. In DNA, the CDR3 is TGTGCCAGCAGCTCCACAGGGCGCAATGAGCAGTTCTTC. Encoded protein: CASSSTGRNEQFF.

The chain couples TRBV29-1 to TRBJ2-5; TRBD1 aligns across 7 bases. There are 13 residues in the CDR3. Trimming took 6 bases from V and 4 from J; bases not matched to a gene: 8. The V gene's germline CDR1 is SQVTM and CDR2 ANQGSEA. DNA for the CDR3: TGCAGCGTAAACACAGGGGCCGGAGAGACCCAGTACTTC. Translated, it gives CSVNTGAGETQYF.

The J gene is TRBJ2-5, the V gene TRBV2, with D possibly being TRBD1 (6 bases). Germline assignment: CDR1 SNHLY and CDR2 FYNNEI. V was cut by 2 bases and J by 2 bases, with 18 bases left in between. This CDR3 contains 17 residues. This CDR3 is CASSESGHRTVQETQYF. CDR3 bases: TGTGCCAGCAGTGAATCGGGACACCGGACCGTTCAAGAGACCCAGTACTTC.

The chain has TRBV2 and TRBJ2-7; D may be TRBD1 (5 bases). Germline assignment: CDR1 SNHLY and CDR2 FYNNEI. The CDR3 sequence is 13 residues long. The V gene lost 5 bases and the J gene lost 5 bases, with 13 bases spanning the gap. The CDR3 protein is CASSTDSLNEQYF. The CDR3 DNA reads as TGTGCCAGCAGTACCGACAGTCTAAACGAGCAGTACTTC.

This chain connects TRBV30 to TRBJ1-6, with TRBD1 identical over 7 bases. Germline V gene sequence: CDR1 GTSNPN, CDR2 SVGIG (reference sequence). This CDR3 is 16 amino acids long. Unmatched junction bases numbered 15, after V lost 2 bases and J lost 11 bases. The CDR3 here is CAWSRVWETGSTPLHF. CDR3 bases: TGTGCCTGGAGTCGGGTGTGGGAGACAGGGTCAACACCCCTCCACTTT.